This T cell receptor (beta chain) was profiled in a study of blood T cell repertoires in COVID-19. The CDR3 extends over 16 amino acids. V lost 9 bases, J lost 0 bases, and 10 bases stayed unmatched. Germline V lookup: CDR1 SNHLY, CDR2 FYNNEI. Original methodology: Reference gene primer amplification in the assay estimated nucleated cell counts. The repertoire was sequenced with immunoSEQ multiplex PCR; TCRdb's copy has only in-frame clones and lacks some. V, J and clone size were drawn from that table, and D and trimming were deduced from the DNA. The sample comprises about 310,000 clones, almost 90% of which are singletons, and 2.5% to 3.5% rests with the top ten.

This clonotype originated in a woman aged 25-40 years with COVID-19, enrolled during active disease. The gene calls are TRBV2 and TRBJ1-5; 8 nucleotides match TRBD1. Sequenced material: peripheral blood. The CDR3 reads CASGTGPLDSNQPQHF. The DNA for the CDR3 is TGTGCCAGTGGGACAGGTCCACTTGATAGCAATCAGCCCCAGCATTTT.